The 5 T cell receptor beta chains in this list originate from one sample, sequenced in a study of a mutant IDH1 vaccine in newly diagnosed glioma. TCRdb keeps only in-frame clones here, not all; method: immunoSEQ multiplex PCR. The sample includes about 53,000 clones, roughly 81% of them seen just once. Antigen specificity for these receptors is unknown. Time point given: week 23, last vaccination. All doses held 300 ug of mutant IDH1 20-mer peptide, with topical imiquimod. The sequencing here drew on PBMCs, taken from a glioma patient whose treatment included an IDH1 peptide vaccine. Receptor source: a woman aged 40 to 50 with glioma. Some clones in this sample may be carry-over from other donors' samples.

V usage is TRBV9 and J usage is TRBJ2-2, with D unresolved. This CDR3 contains 13 residues. Germline values: CDR1 SGDLS, CDR2 YYNGEE. Between the trimmed V and J ends, which lost 1 base and 3 bases, there was a span of 4 bases. The CDR3 reads CASSVSDTGELFF. The DNA of the CDR3 is TGTGCCAGCAGCGTATCCGACACCGGGGAGCTGTTTTTT.

This chain connects TRBV5-1 to TRBJ2-1, with 7 bases matching TRBD2. The V gene end was trimmed by 0 bases and the J gene end by 0 bases; junction bases not matched to a gene: 3. The CDR3 loop spans 16 amino acids. Germline V CDR1 and CDR2: SGHRS, YFSETQ. CDR3 in DNA: TGCGCCAGCAGCTTGGGGGCTAGCGGCTCCTACAATGAGCAGTTCTTC. This translates into CASSLGASGSYNEQFF.

The chain combines TRBV7-8 with TRBJ2-7; possibly TRBD1 for D (5 bases). The CDR3 extends over 16 amino acids. Germline CDR1 and CDR2: SGHVS and FQNEAQ. The germline V and J ends were trimmed by 1 base and 0 bases, with 13 bases remaining between them. CDR3 nucleotides: TGTGCCAGCAGCTTAGGGGCCAGGGCTTCCTCCTACGAGCAGTACTTC. Translation: CASSLGARASSYEQYF.

The gene calls are TRBV7-9 and TRBJ1-2; possibly TRBD1 for D (5 bases). The V end lost 1 base, the J end lost 4 bases, and 13 bases lay between the germline ends. This CDR3 has 15 residues. The germline CDR1 and CDR2 sequences are SEHNR and FQNEAQ (reference sequence). The CDR3 DNA reads as TGTGCCAGCAGCTTAGAGGACATAAGAGGCTATGGCTACACCTTC. Protein: CASSLEDIRGYGYTF.

CDR3 nucleotides: TGCGCCAGCAGCCGGATAGGCCTGAACACCGGGGAGCTGTTTTTT. As protein: CASSRIGLNTGELFF. The chain links TRBV4-3 to TRBJ2-2, with D unresolved. This CDR3 has 15 amino acids. Per germline, CDR1 LGHNA and CDR2 YSLEER. V lost 4 bases to trimming and J lost 1 base, with 10 bases between them.